This TCR beta chain was identified in a study of CD8 T cells in ankylosing spondylitis. Study results and limitations: Some of these motif variants have turned up before, in reports on reactive arthritis synovial fluid and blood. According to the report, clones linked to the disease were significantly enriched in matched synovial fluid samples taken from ankylosing spondylitis patients. Disease-linked clones displayed a CD8+ phenotype and appeared relatively rarely in peripheral blood. What seemed typical of ankylosing spondylitis blood was a TCR beta motif built from roughly eight highly homologous variants.

MiXCR, applied by TCRdb to the 5' RACE reads, yields one record per CDR3 protein. The data hold under 550,000 distinct CDR3 sequences, with roughly 26% observed a single time. The CDR3 is made up of 16 amino acids. Germline values: CDR1 SGHTA, CDR2 FQGNSA. Trimming left V 2 bases short and J 5 bases short, with 18 bases between. With respect to this clonotype: Its target is unknown.

V gene TRBV7-2 combines with J gene TRBJ2-5, with D possibly called TRBD1 or TRBD2 (5 bases each). This receptor was identified in a male donor with ankylosing spondylitis. The sample consisted of blood, either unsorted or a sorted T cell fraction (not recorded which). For the CDR3, the DNA is TGTGCCAGCAGCTTACTACGGGTCACAGAGGGGGAGACCCAGTACTTC. It yields the protein CASSLLRVTEGETQYF.